This TCR beta chain comes out of a study of control samples from healthy donors and cancer patients. The data were produced by immunoSEQ multiplex PCR, yet TCRdb's version contains in-frame clones alone and is incomplete. The sample has over 100,000 clones; around 89% are singletons. V shed 4 bases and J shed 1 base, with 12 bases lying between them. Germline CDR1 is SGHNT and CDR2 is YYREEE (reference sequence). The CDR3 runs 15 residues. The specimen sequenced was blood. The rearrangement links TRBV5-4 to TRBJ1-5; a possible D gene is TRBD1 (5 bases). This TCR was sampled from a woman aged 45-65 years in good health. CDR3 protein: CASSRAGDSNQPQHF. In DNA form, the CDR3 reads TGTGCCAGCAGCCGCGCTGGGGACAGCAATCAGCCCCAGCATTTT.